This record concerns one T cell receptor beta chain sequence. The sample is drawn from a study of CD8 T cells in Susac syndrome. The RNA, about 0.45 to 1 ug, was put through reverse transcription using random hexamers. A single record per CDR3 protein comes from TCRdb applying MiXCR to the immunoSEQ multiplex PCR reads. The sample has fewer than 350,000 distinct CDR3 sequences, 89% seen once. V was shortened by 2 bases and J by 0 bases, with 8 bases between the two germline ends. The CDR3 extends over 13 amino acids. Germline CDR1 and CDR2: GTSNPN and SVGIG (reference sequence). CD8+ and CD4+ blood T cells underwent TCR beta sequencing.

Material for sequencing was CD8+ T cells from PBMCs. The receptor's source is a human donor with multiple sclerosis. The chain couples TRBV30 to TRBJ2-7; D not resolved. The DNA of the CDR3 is TGTGCCTGGAGTCTCGCCCTCTCCTACGAGCAGTACTTC. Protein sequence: CAWSLALSYEQYF.